The source of this T cell receptor (beta chain) is a study of T cell changes during pregnancy in multiple sclerosis. The repertoire was sequenced with immunoSEQ multiplex PCR; TCRdb's copy has only in-frame clones and lacks some. There are under 70,000 clones in the sample; around 90% occur only once, and about 0.49% lies in the top ten. The CDR3 has 13 residues. The V end was cut by 4 bases, the J end by 7 bases, with 11 bases between. Germline V CDR1 and CDR2: LGHNT, FRNRAP. Here the sequenced sample was CD4+ T cells from peripheral blood mononuclear cells, taken after pregnancy. This chain joins TRBV12-5 and TRBJ2-1; the D is unclear. The TCR comes from a female donor in good health, enrolled as a control in a pregnancy study. The CDR3 DNA is TGTGCTAGTGGTTCCCCGTATAGTAATGAGCAGTTCTTC. Translating gives CASGSPYSNEQFF. The variable domain in full, completed from reference TRBV12-5 and TRBJ2-1, reads DARVTQTPRHKVTEMGQEVTMRCQPILGHNTVFWYRQTMMQGLELLAYFRNRAPLDDSGMPKDRFSAEMPDATLATLKIQPSEPRDSAVYFCASGSPYSNEQFFGPGTRLTVL.